Listed below are T cell receptor beta chains from one sample, sequenced in a study of control samples from healthy donors and cancer patients. Repertoires were generated with immunoSEQ multiplex PCR, while TCRdb's copy carries only in-frame clones and drops some. The sample has 350,000 to 450,000 clones, around 90% seen once. Source material: PBMCs. These receptors originate from a man between 35 and 55 years old with head and neck cancer. The CDR3 runs from the conserved cysteine through the conserved F or W. D genes are given only for firm matches. Not all rows give a size; the values are once, few, many and, for expanded clones, a class.

V: TRBV14; J: TRBJ2-6; size: .; D: .; DNA: TGTGCCAGCAGCCAAGTCGCATCACTTGGGCCCTCTGGGGCCAACGTCCTGACTTTC; CDR3: CASSQVASLGPSGANVLTF
V: TRBV18; J: TRBJ1-5; size: .; D: TRBD1; DNA: TGTGCCAGCTCACCCACGGGGACAGTTCGTAATCAGCCCCAGCATTTT; CDR3: CASSPTGTVRNQPQHF
V: TRBV5-4; J: TRBJ1-6; size: .; D: .; DNA: TGTGCCAGCAGCTTGGTTCCGGGGAGCTCCTATAATTCACCCCTCCACTTT; CDR3: CASSLVPGSSYNSPLHF
V: TRBV29-1; J: TRBJ1-2; size: few; D: .; DNA: TGCAGCGTTGTATTTATGGCGGCGGACTATGGCTACACCTTC; CDR3: CSVVFMAADYGYTF
V: TRBV5-6; J: TRBJ1-6; size: once; D: TRBD1; DNA: TGTGCCAGCAGGCTCGACAGGGGTGGAAATTCACCCCTCCACTTT; CDR3: CASRLDRGGNSPLHF
V: TRBV10-3; J: TRBJ2-1; size: .; D: TRBD2; DNA: TGTGCCATCAGTGAGTCAGAGCGGGGACACAATGAGCAGTTCTTC; CDR3: CAISESERGHNEQFF
V: TRBV3-1/TRBV3-2; J: TRBJ1-6; size: .; D: TRBD1; DNA: TGTGCCAGCAGCCAAGAGGGACAGGGTGTTTCACCCCTCCACTTT; CDR3: CASSQEGQGVSPLHF
V: TRBV5-8; J: TRBJ2-7; size: few; D: TRBD1; DNA: TGTGCCAGCGTGATCGACAGGGCCTACGAGCAGTACTTC; CDR3: CASVIDRAYEQYF
V: TRBV28; J: TRBJ1-2; size: .; D: .; DNA: TGTGCCAGCAGGCCCCCCGGGGGCGAGGGCTATGGCTACACCTTC; CDR3: CASRPPGGEGYGYTF
V: TRBV9; J: TRBJ1-3; size: .; D: TRBD1; DNA: TGTGCCAGCAGCCCCCAGACAGGGGGCGGCAACACCATATATTTT; CDR3: CASSPQTGGGNTIYF
V: TRBV5-1; J: TRBJ2-7; size: once; D: .; DNA: TGCGCCAGCAGCTCGACTAGGGACGGTTTCGAGCAGTACTTC; CDR3: CASSSTRDGFEQYF
V: TRBV29-1; J: TRBJ1-1; size: .; D: .; DNA: TGCAGCGTCCACCCTTCTTTGGGGAGAGGAGGAACTGAAGCTTTCTTT; CDR3: CSVHPSLGRGGTEAFF
V: TRBV4-1; J: TRBJ1-2; size: once; D: .; DNA: TGCGCCAGCAGGATGGCTGCGGGAGGCTACACCTTC; CDR3: CASRMAAGGYTF
V: TRBV6-5; J: TRBJ1-1; size: .; D: .; DNA: TGTGCCAGCAGTTACGCCTCCGATTGGAACACTGAAGCTTTCTTT; CDR3: CASSYASDWNTEAFF
V: TRBV9; J: TRBJ1-1; size: few; D: .; DNA: TGTGCCAGCAGCGTGGGAGGGCAAAACACTGAAGCTTTCTTT; CDR3: CASSVGGQNTEAFF
V: TRBV7-3; J: TRBJ2-1; size: once; D: .; DNA: TGTGCCAGCAGCTTAGCTCCCCAGGGTGGAGGTCGGAATGAGCAGTTCTTC; CDR3: CASSLAPQGGGRNEQFF
V: TRBV24-1; J: TRBJ2-1; size: once; D: TRBD2; DNA: TGTGCCACCAGTGATTCCGGACTAGCGGGAGGGCCCTCCTACAATGAGCAGTTCTTC; CDR3: CATSDSGLAGGPSYNEQFF
V: TRBV4-3; J: TRBJ1-1; size: .; D: .; DNA: TGCGCCAGCAGCCAAGTCACAGGGCTGAACACTGAAGCTTTCTTT; CDR3: CASSQVTGLNTEAFF
V: TRBV9; J: TRBJ1-2; size: .; D: TRBD1; DNA: TGTGCCAGCAGGCCAGGGGGCAGTCAGGGGTATGGCTACACCTTC; CDR3: CASRPGGSQGYGYTF
V: TRBV2; J: TRBJ1-4; size: .; D: .; DNA: TGTGCCAGCAGGGGACTTTCGGCCAATGAAAAACTGTTTTTT; CDR3: CASRGLSANEKLFF
V: TRBV3-1/TRBV3-2; J: TRBJ2-7; size: .; D: .; DNA: TGTGCCAGCAGCCAAGGGGCAGGCTCCTACGAGCAGTACTTC; CDR3: CASSQGAGSYEQYF
V: TRBV25-1; J: TRBJ2-5; size: once; D: .; DNA: TGTGCCAGCAGTGATAGAGGGACAATCCAAGAGACCCAGTACTTC; CDR3: CASSDRGTIQETQYF
V: TRBV27; J: TRBJ2-1; size: .; D: TRBD1; DNA: TGTGCCAGCAGTTTAGTGGTGGGGGACAGCTACAATGAGCAGTTCTTC; CDR3: CASSLVVGDSYNEQFF
V: TRBV5-5; J: TRBJ2-5; size: .; D: .; DNA: TGTGCCAGCAGCTTGATGCCGGCCCAAGAGACCCAGTACTTC; CDR3: CASSLMPAQETQYF
V: TRBV18; J: TRBJ2-5; size: .; D: .; DNA: TGTGCCAGCTCACCAGGAGGGGGCCAAGAGACCCAGTACTTC; CDR3: CASSPGGGQETQYF
V: TRBV21-1; J: TRBJ2-7; size: .; D: .; DNA: TGTGCCACGGGACAGGGTTACGAGCAGTACTTC; CDR3: CATGQGYEQYF
V: TRBV29-1; J: TRBJ1-4; size: .; D: .; DNA: TGCAGCGCTCGAAGTGGGGCAACTAATGAAAAACTGTTTTTT; CDR3: CSARSGATNEKLFF
V: TRBV28; J: TRBJ2-3; size: .; D: .; DNA: TGTGCCAGCAGTTTATCAGGAGCGCTAGATACGCAGTATTTT; CDR3: CASSLSGALDTQYF
V: TRBV27; J: TRBJ1-4; size: .; D: .; DNA: TGTGCCAGCAGTTTATTGGGGCAGATCGAAGAAAAACTGTTTTTT; CDR3: CASSLLGQIEEKLFF
V: TRBV24-1; J: TRBJ2-3; size: .; D: .; DNA: TGTGCCACTCGGGCTAGCACAGATACGCAGTATTTT; CDR3: CATRASTDTQYF
V: TRBV6-5; J: TRBJ1-4; size: .; D: .; DNA: TGTGCCAGCAGTTTTAGGGTTTATGAAAAACTGTTTTTT; CDR3: CASSFRVYEKLFF
V: TRBV6-5; J: TRBJ1-1; size: once; D: .; DNA: TGTGCCAGCAGTTACACGGACGCGAACACTGAAGCTTTCTTT; CDR3: CASSYTDANTEAFF
V: TRBV30; J: TRBJ1-4; size: .; D: TRBD1; DNA: TGTGCGAGGGGGCCCGGGAGCTCTAATGAAAAACTGTTTTTT; CDR3: CARGPGSSNEKLFF
V: TRBV6-5; J: TRBJ2-1; size: .; D: .; DNA: TGTGCCAGCAGTTCCCGGGGCGGTGAGCAGTTCTTC; CDR3: CASSSRGGEQFF
V: TRBV29-1; J: TRBJ2-5; size: .; D: TRBD2; DNA: TGCAGCGTTTCACCGGGACTAGCGGGAGGGCCGGATACCCAGTACTTC; CDR3: CSVSPGLAGGPDTQYF
V: TRBV5-1; J: TRBJ2-1; size: .; D: .; DNA: TGCGCCAGCAGCTTGGCCGGGAGAAACAATGAGCAGTTCTTC; CDR3: CASSLAGRNNEQFF
V: TRBV7-9; J: TRBJ1-1; size: .; D: .; DNA: TGTGCCAGCAGCTTACCACCGGGAGGTCACGGGAACACTGAAGCTTTCTTT; CDR3: CASSLPPGGHGNTEAFF
V: TRBV10-2; J: TRBJ2-7; size: .; D: TRBD2; DNA: TGCGCCAGCAGTGAGGGACTAGCCAGCGAGCAGTACTTC; CDR3: CASSEGLASEQYF
V: TRBV7-3; J: TRBJ2-1; size: .; D: .; DNA: TGTGCCAGCAGCTTAGAGGGGGGCCGGTACGATGAGCAGTTCTTC; CDR3: CASSLEGGRYDEQFF
V: TRBV27; J: TRBJ1-1; size: .; D: .; DNA: TGTGCCAGCAGTTTATCGGGGGGTAATACTGAAGCTTTCTTT; CDR3: CASSLSGGNTEAFF
V: TRBV2; J: TRBJ1-5; size: .; D: TRBD1; DNA: TGTGCCAGCAGTGGCGACAGGGGGCGTGGGCAGCCCCAGCATTTT; CDR3: CASSGDRGRGQPQHF
V: TRBV6-2/TRBV6-3; J: TRBJ1-6; size: .; D: .; DNA: TGTGCCAGCAGTTCGGGAACAGGATACGAAGCCTATAATTCACCCCTCCACTTT; CDR3: CASSSGTGYEAYNSPLHF
V: TRBV7-9; J: TRBJ2-7; size: once; D: .; DNA: TGTGCCAGCAGCTTAGAAGGGGACCCCCACTACGAGCAGTACTTC; CDR3: CASSLEGDPHYEQYF
V: TRBV28; J: TRBJ2-2; size: .; D: .; DNA: TGTGCCAGTCGCCGTCCGCCATCCACCGGGGAGCTGTTTTTT; CDR3: CASRRPPSTGELFF
V: TRBV18; J: TRBJ2-3; size: .; D: .; DNA: TGTGCCAGCTCACCAGCGCCCTCCAATACGCAGTATTTT; CDR3: CASSPAPSNTQYF
V: TRBV14; J: TRBJ1-6; size: .; D: .; DNA: TGTGCCAGCAGCTTTCAAATCGGGTATAATTCACCCCTCCACTTT; CDR3: CASSFQIGYNSPLHF
V: TRBV7-2; J: TRBJ2-7; size: .; D: TRBD1; DNA: TGTGCCAGCAGCTTTGTGTCAGGGGGCTTAAGTTACGAGCAGTACTTC; CDR3: CASSFVSGGLSYEQYF
V: TRBV28; J: TRBJ2-7; size: .; D: .; DNA: TGTGCCAGCGGCGGGGTGTCACTGAGTTTCGAGCAGTACTTC; CDR3: CASGGVSLSFEQYF
V: TRBV28; J: TRBJ1-3; size: .; D: .; DNA: TGTGCCAGCAGCCCGCCGCCAACCGGCTCTGGAAACACCATATATTTT; CDR3: CASSPPPTGSGNTIYF
V: TRBV11-2; J: TRBJ1-5; size: .; D: .; DNA: TGTGCCAGCAGCCGGGACATCCCAACGCCCCAGCATTTT; CDR3: CASSRDIPTPQHF
V: TRBV19; J: TRBJ1-5; size: .; D: .; DNA: TGTGCCAGTAGTTTGCGGGGCCCAAGTAATATGCCCCAGCATTTT; CDR3: CASSLRGPSNMPQHF
V: TRBV24-1; J: TRBJ2-7; size: .; D: TRBD1; DNA: TGTGCCACCAGTGATCCCGACAGGGACAGCTACGAGCAGTACTTC; CDR3: CATSDPDRDSYEQYF
V: TRBV12-3/TRBV12-4; J: TRBJ2-1; size: .; D: TRBD2; DNA: TGTGCCAGCAGTTCCGGGACTAGGAATGAGCAGTTCTTC; CDR3: CASSSGTRNEQFF
V: TRBV4-3; J: TRBJ2-5; size: .; D: TRBD2; DNA: TGCGCCAGCAGCCAAGATCGGGCGGGAGGCGGGGAGACCCAGTACTTC; CDR3: CASSQDRAGGGETQYF
V: TRBV11-2; J: TRBJ2-5; size: .; D: TRBD2; DNA: TGTGCCAGCAGCCACGGGACTAGCGGACAAGAGACCCAGTACTTC; CDR3: CASSHGTSGQETQYF
V: TRBV28; J: TRBJ2-7; size: .; D: TRBD1; DNA: TGTGCCAGCAGTCCTCAACGACAGGGAAAGACCTACGAGCAGTACTTC; CDR3: CASSPQRQGKTYEQYF
V: TRBV5-4; J: TRBJ1-1; size: .; D: .; DNA: TGTGCCAGCAGCTTAGATAACACTGAAGCTTTCTTT; CDR3: CASSLDNTEAFF